The T cell receptor beta chain described here comes from a study of CD4+ T cells in melanoma. Findings and limits, study-wide: CD8+ T cell, macrophage and B cell function reportedly correlated with neoantigen-specific CD4+ T cells. Neoantigen-specific CD4+ T cells in melanoma reportedly had diverse differentiation states.

CDR3 length equals 14 residues. Unmatched junction bases numbered 11, after V lost 4 bases and J lost 11 bases. The germline V gene encodes CDR1 SNHLY and CDR2 FYNNEI. The protocol was immunoSEQ multiplex PCR, while the TCRdb copy is restricted to in-frame clones and leaves out a portion. The sample records more than 13,000 clones, 75% to 90% being singletons. A word on this clone: Its antigen is currently unknown.

This receptor was taken from a human donor with melanoma. Source material: cells from a culture (not recorded whether cultured in vitro). The V call is TRBV2, the J call TRBJ1-5, with 7 nucleotides matching TRBD1. DNA for the CDR3: TGTGCCAGCAGTGGAGGACAGGACCCCAGGGCCCAGCATTTT. Translated, it gives CASSGGQDPRAQHF.